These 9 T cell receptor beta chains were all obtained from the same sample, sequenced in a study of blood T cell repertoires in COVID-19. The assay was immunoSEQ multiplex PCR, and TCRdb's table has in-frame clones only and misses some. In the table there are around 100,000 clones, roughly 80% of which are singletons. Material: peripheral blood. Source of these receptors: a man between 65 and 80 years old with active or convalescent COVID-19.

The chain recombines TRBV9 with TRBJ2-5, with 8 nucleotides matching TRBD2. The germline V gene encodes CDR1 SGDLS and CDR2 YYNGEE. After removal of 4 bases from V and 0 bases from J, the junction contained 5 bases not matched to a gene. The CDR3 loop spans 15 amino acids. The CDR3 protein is CASSFSGIDQETQYF. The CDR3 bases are TGTGCCAGCAGCTTTAGCGGGATAGACCAAGAGACCCAGTACTTC. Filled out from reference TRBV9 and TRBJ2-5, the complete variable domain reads DSGVTQTPKHLITATGQRVTLRCSPRSGDLSVYWYQQSLDQGLQFLIQYYNGEERAKGNILERFSAQQFPDLHSELNLSSLELGDSALYFCASSFSGIDQETQYFGPGTRLLVL.

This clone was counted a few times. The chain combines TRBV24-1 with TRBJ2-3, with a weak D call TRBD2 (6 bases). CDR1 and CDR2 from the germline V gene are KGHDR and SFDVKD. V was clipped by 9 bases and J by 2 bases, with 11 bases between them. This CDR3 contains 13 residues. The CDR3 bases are TGTGCCACCGGTCAGCGGGTCACAGATACGCAGTATTTT. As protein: CATGQRVTDTQYF.

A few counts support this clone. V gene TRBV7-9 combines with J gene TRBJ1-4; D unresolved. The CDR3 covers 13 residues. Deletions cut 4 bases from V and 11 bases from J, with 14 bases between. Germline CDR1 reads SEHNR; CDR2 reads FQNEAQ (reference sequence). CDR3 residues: CASSSESGQKLFF. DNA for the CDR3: TGTGCCAGCAGCTCTGAAAGCGGGCAGAAACTGTTTTTT.

The CDR3 DNA is TGTGCCAGCAGTGAATACGGCGGGGAGAATTCACCCCTCCACTTT. Residues: CASSEYGGENSPLHF. The rearrangement joins TRBV25-1 to TRBJ1-6, with D unclear. V was shortened by 0 bases and J by 7 bases, with 10 bases between the two germline ends. In germline, CDR1 is MGHDK, CDR2 SYGVNS. The CDR3 totals 15 residues.

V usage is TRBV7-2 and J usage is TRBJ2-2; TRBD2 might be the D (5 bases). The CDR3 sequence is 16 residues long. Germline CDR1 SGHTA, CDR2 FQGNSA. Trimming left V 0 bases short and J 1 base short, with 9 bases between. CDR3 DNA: TGTGCCAGCAGCTTAGCCCTAGCAGTGAACACCGGGGAGCTGTTTTTT. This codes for CASSLALAVNTGELFF. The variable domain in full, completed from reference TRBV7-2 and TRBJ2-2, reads GAGVSQSPSNKVTEKGKDVELRCDPISGHTALYWYRQSLGQGLEFLIYFQGNSAPDKSGLPSDRFSAERTGGSVSTLTIQRTQQEDSAVYLCASSLALAVNTGELFFGEGSRLTVL.

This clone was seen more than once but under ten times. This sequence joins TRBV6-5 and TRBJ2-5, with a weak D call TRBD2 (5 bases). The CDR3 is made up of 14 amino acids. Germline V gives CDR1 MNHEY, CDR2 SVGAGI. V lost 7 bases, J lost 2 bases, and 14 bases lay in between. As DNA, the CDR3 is TGTGCCAGCACCCAAGGGAGTGGGCAAGAGACCCAGTACTTC. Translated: CASTQGSGQETQYF.

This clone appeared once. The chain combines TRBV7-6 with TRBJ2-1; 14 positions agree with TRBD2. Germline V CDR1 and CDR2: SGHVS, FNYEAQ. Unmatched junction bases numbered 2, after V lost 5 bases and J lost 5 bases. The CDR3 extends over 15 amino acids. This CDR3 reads CASSGTSGGDNEQFF. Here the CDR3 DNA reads TGTGCCAGCAGCGGGACTAGCGGGGGAGACAATGAGCAGTTCTTC.

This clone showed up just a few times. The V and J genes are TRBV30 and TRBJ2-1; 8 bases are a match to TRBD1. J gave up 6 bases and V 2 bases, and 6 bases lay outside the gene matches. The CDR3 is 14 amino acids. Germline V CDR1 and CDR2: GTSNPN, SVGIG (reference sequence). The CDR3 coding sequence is TGTGCCTGGAGTTCCGGACAGGGATCCAATGAGCAGTTCTTC. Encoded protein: CAWSSGQGSNEQFF. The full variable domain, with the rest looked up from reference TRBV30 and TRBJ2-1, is SQTIHQWPATLVQPVGSPLSLECTVEGTSNPNLYWYRQAAGRGLQLLFYSVGIGQISSEVPQNLSASRPQDRQFILSSKKLLLSDSGFYLCAWSSGQGSNEQFFGPGTRLTVL.

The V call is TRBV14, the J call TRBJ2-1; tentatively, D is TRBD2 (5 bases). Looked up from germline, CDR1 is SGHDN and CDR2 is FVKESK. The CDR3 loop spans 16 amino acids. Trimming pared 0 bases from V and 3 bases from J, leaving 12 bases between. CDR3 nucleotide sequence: TGTGCCAGCAGCCAAGAAGTCGGGGTAAGCTACAATGAGCAGTTCTTC. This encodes CASSQEVGVSYNEQFF.